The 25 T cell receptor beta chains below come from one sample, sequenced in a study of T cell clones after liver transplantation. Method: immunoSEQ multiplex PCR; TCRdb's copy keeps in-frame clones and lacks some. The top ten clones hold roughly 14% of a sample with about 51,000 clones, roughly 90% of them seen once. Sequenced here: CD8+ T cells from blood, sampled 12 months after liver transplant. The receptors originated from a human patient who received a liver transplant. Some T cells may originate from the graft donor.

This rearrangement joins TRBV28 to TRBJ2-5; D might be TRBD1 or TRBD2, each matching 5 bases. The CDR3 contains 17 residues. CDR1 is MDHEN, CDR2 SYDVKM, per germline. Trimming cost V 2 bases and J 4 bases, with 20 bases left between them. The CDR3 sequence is CASSLVQGTPLGETQYF. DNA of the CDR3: TGTGCCAGCAGTTTAGTTCAAGGGACCCCCCTGGGAGAGACCCAGTACTTC.

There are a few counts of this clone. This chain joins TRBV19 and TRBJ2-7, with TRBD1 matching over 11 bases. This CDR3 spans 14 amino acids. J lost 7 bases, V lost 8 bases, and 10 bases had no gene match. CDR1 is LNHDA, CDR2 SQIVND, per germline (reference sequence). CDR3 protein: CASSWTGGSIEQYF. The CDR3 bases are TGTGCCAGTTCCTGGACAGGGGGCTCGATAGAGCAGTACTTC. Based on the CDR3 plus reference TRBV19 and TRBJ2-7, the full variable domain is DGGITQSPKYLFRKEGQNVTLSCEQNLNHDAMYWYRQDPGQGLRLIYYSQIVNDFQKGDIAEGYSVSREKKESFPLTVTSAQKNPTAFYLCASSWTGGSIEQYFGPGTRLTVT.

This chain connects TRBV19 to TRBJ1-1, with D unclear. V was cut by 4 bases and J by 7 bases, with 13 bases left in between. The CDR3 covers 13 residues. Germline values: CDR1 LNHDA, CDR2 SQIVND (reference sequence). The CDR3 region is CASSRGTTNEAFF. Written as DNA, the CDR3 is TGTGCCAGTAGTAGGGGTACTACTAATGAAGCTTTCTTT.

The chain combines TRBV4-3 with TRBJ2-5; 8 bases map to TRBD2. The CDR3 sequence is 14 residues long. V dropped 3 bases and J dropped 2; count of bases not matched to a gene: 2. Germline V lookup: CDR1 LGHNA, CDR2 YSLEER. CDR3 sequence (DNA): TGCGCCAGCAGCCAGGGACTAGAGCAAGAGACCCAGTACTTC. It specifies CASSQGLEQETQYF.

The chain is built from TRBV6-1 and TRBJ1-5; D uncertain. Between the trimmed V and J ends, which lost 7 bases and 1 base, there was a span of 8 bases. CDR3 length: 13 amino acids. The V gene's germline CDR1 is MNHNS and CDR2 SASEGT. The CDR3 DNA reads TGTGCCAGCACCAAGATCAGCAATCAGCCCCAGCATTTT. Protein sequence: CASTKISNQPQHF.

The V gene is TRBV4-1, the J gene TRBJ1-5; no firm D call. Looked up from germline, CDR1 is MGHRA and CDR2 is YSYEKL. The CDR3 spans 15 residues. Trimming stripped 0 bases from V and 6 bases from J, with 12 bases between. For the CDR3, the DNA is TGCGCCAGCAGCCAAGAATTGGCAGGAGGTCAGCCCCAGCATTTT. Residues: CASSQELAGGQPQHF.

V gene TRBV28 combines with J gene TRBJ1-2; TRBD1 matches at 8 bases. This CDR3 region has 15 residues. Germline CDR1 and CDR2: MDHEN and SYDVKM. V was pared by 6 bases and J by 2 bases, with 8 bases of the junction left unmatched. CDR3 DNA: TGTGCCAGCAGAATCCCGACAGGGGCGAACTATGGCTACACCTTC. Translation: CASRIPTGANYGYTF.

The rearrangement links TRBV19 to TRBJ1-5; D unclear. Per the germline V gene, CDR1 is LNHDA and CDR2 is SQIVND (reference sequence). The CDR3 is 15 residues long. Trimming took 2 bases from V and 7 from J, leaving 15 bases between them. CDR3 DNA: TGTGCCAGTAGTATAACCCCCATGCCAGGCCAGCCCCAGCATTTT. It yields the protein CASSITPMPGQPQHF.

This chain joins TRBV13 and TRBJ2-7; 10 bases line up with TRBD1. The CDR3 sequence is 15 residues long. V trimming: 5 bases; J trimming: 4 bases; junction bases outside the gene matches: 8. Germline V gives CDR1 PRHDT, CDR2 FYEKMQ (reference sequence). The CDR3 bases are TGTGCCAGCAGCCTCGCCGGGACAGGGGAGTACGAGCAGTACTTC. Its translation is CASSLAGTGEYEQYF.

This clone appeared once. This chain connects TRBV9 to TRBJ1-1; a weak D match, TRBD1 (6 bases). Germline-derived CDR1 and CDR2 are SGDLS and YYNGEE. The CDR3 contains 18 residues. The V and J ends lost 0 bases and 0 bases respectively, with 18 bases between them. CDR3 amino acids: CASSVEDSYPYLNTEAFF. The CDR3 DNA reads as TGTGCCAGCAGCGTAGAGGACAGCTATCCTTATTTGAACACTGAAGCTTTCTTT.

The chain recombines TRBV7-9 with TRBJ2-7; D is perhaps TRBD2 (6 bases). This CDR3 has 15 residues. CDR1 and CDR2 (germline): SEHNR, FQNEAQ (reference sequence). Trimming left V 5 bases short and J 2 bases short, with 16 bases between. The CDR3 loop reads CASSLFPGLPYEQYF. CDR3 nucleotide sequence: TGTGCCAGCAGCCTATTCCCGGGACTTCCCTACGAGCAGTACTTC.

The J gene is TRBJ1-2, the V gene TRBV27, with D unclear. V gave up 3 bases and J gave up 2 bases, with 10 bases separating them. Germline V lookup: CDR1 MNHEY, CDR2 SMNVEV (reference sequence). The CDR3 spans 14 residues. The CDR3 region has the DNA TGTGCCAGCAGTTTGGCAGACACCAACTATGGCTACACCTTC. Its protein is CASSLADTNYGYTF.

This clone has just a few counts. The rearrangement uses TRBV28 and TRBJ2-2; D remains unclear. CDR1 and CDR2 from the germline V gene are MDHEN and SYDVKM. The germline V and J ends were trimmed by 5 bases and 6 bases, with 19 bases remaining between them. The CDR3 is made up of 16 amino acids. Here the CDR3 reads CASSPPPDVIPGELFF. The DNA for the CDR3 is TGTGCCAGCAGTCCCCCCCCCGACGTGATCCCCGGGGAGCTGTTTTTT.

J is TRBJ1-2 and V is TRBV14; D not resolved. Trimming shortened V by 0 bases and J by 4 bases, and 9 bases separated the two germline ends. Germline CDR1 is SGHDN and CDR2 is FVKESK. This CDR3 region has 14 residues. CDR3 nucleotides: TGTGCCAGCAGCCAAGATTCCGATCCCTATGGCTACACCTTC. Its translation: CASSQDSDPYGYTF.

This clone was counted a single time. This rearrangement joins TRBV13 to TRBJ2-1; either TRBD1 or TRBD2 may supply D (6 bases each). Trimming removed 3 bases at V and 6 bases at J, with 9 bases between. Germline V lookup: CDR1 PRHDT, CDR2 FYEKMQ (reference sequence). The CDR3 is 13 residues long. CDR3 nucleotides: TGTGCCAGCAGCTTTGAGGGGGGCAATGAGCAGTTCTTC. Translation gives CASSFEGGNEQFF.

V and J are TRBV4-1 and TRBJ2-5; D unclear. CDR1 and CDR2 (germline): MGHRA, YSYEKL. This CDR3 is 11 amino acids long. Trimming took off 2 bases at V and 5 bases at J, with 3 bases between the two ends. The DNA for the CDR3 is TGCGCCAGCAGCCAAAGGGAGACCCAGTACTTC. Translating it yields CASSQRETQYF.

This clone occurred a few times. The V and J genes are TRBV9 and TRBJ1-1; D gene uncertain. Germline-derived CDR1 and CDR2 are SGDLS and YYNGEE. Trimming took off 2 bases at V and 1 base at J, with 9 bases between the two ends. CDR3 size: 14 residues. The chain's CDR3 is CASSVDDPNTEAFF. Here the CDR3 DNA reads TGTGCCAGCAGCGTGGACGATCCGAACACTGAAGCTTTCTTT.

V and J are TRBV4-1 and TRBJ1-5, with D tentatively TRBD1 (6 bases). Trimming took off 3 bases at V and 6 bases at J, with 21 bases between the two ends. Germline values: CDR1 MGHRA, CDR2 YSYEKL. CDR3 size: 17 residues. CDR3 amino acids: CASSHHGGPGMGQPQHF. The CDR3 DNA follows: TGCGCCAGCAGCCACCATGGGGGGCCCGGGATGGGTCAGCCCCAGCATTTT.

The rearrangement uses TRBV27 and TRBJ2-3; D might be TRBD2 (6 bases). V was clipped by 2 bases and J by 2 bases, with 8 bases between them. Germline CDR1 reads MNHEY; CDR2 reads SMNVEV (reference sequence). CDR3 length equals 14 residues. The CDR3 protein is CASSLGTPTDTQYF. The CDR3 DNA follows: TGTGCCAGCAGTTTAGGGACTCCCACAGATACGCAGTATTTT.

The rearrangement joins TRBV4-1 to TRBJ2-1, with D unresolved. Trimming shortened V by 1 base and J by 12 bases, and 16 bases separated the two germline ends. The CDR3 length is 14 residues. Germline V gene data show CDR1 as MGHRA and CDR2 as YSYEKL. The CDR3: CASSQVGSLTRQFF. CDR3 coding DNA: TGCGCCAGCAGCCAAGTGGGCTCATTAACGCGGCAGTTCTTC.

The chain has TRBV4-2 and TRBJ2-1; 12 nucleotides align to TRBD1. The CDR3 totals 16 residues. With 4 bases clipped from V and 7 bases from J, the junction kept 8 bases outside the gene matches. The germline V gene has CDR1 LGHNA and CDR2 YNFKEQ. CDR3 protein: CASSPRGTGGTNEQFF. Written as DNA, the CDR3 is TGTGCCAGCAGCCCTCGCGGGACAGGGGGCACGAATGAGCAGTTCTTC.

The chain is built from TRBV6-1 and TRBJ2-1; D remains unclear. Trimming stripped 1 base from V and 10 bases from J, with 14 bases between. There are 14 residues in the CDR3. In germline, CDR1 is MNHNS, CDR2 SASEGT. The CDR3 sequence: CASSEDSYRGEQFF. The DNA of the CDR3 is TGTGCCAGCAGTGAAGATAGCTATCGAGGCGAGCAGTTCTTC.

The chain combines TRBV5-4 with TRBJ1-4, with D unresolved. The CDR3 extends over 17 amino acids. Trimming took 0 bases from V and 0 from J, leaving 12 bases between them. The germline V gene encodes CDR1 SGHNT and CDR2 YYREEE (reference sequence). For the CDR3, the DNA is TGTGCCAGCAGCTTGGTGTCGGCAGAGCCAACTAATGAAAAACTGTTTTTT. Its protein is CASSLVSAEPTNEKLFF. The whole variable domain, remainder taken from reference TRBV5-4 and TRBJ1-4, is ETGVTQSPTHLIKTRGQQVTLRCSSQSGHNTVSWYQQALGQGPQFIFQYYREEENGRGNFPPRFSGLQFPNYSSELNVNALELDDSALYLCASSLVSAEPTNEKLFFGSGTQLSVL.

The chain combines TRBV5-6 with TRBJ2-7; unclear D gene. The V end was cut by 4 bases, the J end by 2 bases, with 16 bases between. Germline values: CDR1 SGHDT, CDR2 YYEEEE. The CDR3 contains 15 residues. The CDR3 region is CASSASYLKAYEQYF. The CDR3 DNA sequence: TGTGCCAGCAGCGCCTCTTATTTGAAGGCCTACGAGCAGTACTTC.

The CDR3, as DNA: TGTGCCAGCACCCACTGGAGCGGCTACGAGCAGTACTTC. Translated, it gives CASTHWSGYEQYF. V and J are TRBV6-1 and TRBJ2-7; possibly TRBD2 for D (5 bases). V lost 7 bases and J 3 bases, leaving 13 bases between the germline ends. CDR3 length: 13 amino acids. In germline, CDR1 is MNHNS, CDR2 SASEGT.